This T cell receptor (beta chain) was captured in a study of blood T cell repertoires in COVID-19. As for the study in general: Acute and convalescent COVID-19 samples came from the United States, Italy and Spain. The analysed material was cDNA or gDNA that came from T cells, B-cell-depleted T cells, or PBMCs.

Methods used by the authors: Nucleated cell number was recorded as an estimate derived from reference gene primer amplification. The assay was immunoSEQ multiplex PCR, and TCRdb's table has in-frame clones only and misses some. V, J and clone size reflect that table, while D and trimming were determined from the DNA. The table records around 250,000 clones, roughly 88% of them present only once. Sequenced material: peripheral blood. The sequence was collected from a man between 25 and 39 years old who had recovered from COVID-19.

CDR3 region: CASSSVAVSTDTQYF. The CDR3 bases are TGTGCCAGCAGCTCCGTAGCGGTTAGCACAGATACGCAGTATTTT. The chain uses TRBV11-2 and TRBJ2-3; tentative D call: TRBD2 (6 bases). The ends were cut back, 4 bases at V and 0 bases at J, with 11 bases in the middle. Germline V gene data show CDR1 as SGHAT and CDR2 as FQNNGV. CDR3 size: 15 residues.